This record concerns one T cell receptor beta chain sequence. This specimen comes from a study of CD8 T cells in Susac syndrome. Reverse transcription of about 0.45 to 1 ug RNA used random hexamers. Via MiXCR, TCRdb re-called the immunoSEQ multiplex PCR reads, giving one row per CDR3 protein. This sample carries roughly 160,000 distinct CDR3 sequences, 90% to 96% of them seen once, and the ten largest clones take 0.12%. This clonotype was sampled from a human donor with Susac syndrome. The sample was CD4+ T cells from PBMCs.

CDR3 DNA: TGCAGTGCTACTAAGGACAATGAGCAGTTCTTC. Amino acid sequence: CSATKDNEQFF. This rearrangement joins TRBV20-1 to TRBJ2-1; D ambiguous. V dropped 4 bases and J dropped 5 bases, with 6 bases sitting between them. Per germline, CDR1 DFQATT and CDR2 SNEGSKA (reference sequence). The length of the CDR3 is 11 residues.